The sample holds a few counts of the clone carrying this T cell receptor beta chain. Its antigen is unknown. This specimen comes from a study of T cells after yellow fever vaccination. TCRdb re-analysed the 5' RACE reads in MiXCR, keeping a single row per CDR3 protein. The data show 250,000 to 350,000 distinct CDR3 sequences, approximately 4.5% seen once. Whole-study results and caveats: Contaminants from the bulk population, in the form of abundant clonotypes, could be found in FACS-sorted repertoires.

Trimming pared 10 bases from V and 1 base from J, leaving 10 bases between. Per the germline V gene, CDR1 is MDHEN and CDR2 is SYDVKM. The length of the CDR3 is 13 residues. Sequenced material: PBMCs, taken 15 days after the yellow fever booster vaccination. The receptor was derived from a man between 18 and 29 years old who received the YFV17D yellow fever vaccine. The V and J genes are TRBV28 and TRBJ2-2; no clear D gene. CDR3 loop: CATARRNTGELFF. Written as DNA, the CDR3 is TGTGCCACCGCCAGGCGGAACACCGGGGAGCTGTTTTTT.